Listed below are T cell receptor beta chains from one sample, sequenced in a study of shared clonotypes between healthy human individuals. Method: immunoSEQ multiplex PCR; TCRdb's copy keeps in-frame clones and lacks some. The sample records 230,000 or so clones, 65% being singletons. The sample comprised memory CD4+ T cells sorted from blood. These receptors were collected from a man aged 25 to 40 in good health. The CDR3 runs from the conserved cysteine through the conserved F or W. Each record gives: V gene, J gene, D gene, clone size, CDR3 protein, CDR3 DNA. The D gene is left open where the match is weak. Clone size is stated in some rows and not others, as once, few, many or a class when expanded.

>TRBV19|TRBJ2-4|-|-
CASTQSGQVNPIQYF
TGTGCCAGTACCCAATCAGGGCAGGTTAATCCTATTCAGTACTTC
>TRBV18|TRBJ2-1|TRBD2|-
CASRPGTSVPSSSYNEQFF
TGTGCCAGCCGTCCCGGGACTAGCGTACCCTCAAGCTCCTACAATGAGCAGTTCTTC
>TRBV2|TRBJ2-7|TRBD1|few
CASSQMGTAEQYF
TGTGCCAGCAGTCAAATGGGGACAGCCGAGCAGTACTTC
>TRBV7-8|TRBJ2-7|TRBD2|-
CASSLAPRLAFGYEQYF
TGTGCCAGCAGCTTAGCCCCCCGACTAGCGTTTGGATACGAGCAGTACTTC
>TRBV28|TRBJ1-5|TRBD1|-
CASSSSYIGQGVQPQHF
TGTGCCAGCAGTTCCTCGTATATAGGTCAGGGGGTACAGCCCCAGCATTTT
>TRBV10-3|TRBJ2-2|TRBD1|-
CATMGRTGITGGELFF
TGTGCCACTATGGGGCGGACAGGGATAACCGGCGGGGAGCTGTTTTTT
>TRBV5-1|TRBJ2-6|TRBD2|-
CASSTSTSGRADGANVLTF
TGCGCCAGCAGCACTTCGACTAGCGGGAGGGCCGACGGGGCCAACGTCCTGACTTTC
>TRBV9|TRBJ2-1|-|few
CASSVYGNEQFF
TGTGCCAGCAGCGTTTACGGCAATGAGCAGTTCTTC
>TRBV18|TRBJ2-1|-|-
CASSPVLADTGEQFF
TGTGCCAGCTCACCCGTCCTCGCTGATACCGGTGAGCAGTTCTTC
>TRBV6-6|TRBJ2-1|-|-
CASRLNNEQFF
TGTGCCAGCAGGCTAAACAATGAGCAGTTCTTC
>TRBV6-5|TRBJ2-7|-|once
CASSYSFGSPHYEQYF
TGTGCCAGCAGTTACTCCTTCGGGTCGCCGCACTACGAGCAGTACTTC
>TRBV11-2|TRBJ2-7|-|-
CASSRWGAGAYEQYF
TGTGCCAGCAGCAGATGGGGGGCTGGGGCCTACGAGCAGTACTTC
>TRBV27|TRBJ2-7|-|-
CASRPQSLSYEQYF
TGTGCCAGCAGACCTCAATCCCTCTCCTACGAGCAGTACTTC
>TRBV6-6|TRBJ2-2|TRBD1|-
CASRGTGRTGELFF
TGTGCCAGCAGGGGGACAGGGAGGACCGGGGAGCTGTTTTTT
>TRBV9|TRBJ2-5|-|few
CASSIDSVQTQYF
TGTGCCAGCAGCATCGACTCGGTACAGACCCAGTACTTC
>TRBV5-5|TRBJ1-2|TRBD1|many
CASSLAGQGLGYTF
TGTGCCAGCAGCTTGGCGGGACAGGGTCTCGGCTACACCTTC
>TRBV27|TRBJ2-1|TRBD2|-
CASSFLSRLFAGENEQFF
TGTGCCAGCAGTTTTCTTTCACGGTTGTTCGCGGGAGAGAATGAGCAGTTCTTC
>TRBV6-1|TRBJ1-1|-|-
CASSEVLGNTEAFF
TGTGCCAGCAGTGAAGTATTGGGGAACACTGAAGCTTTCTTT
>TRBV5-1|TRBJ2-3|-|-
CASRLNGGADTQYF
TGCGCCAGCAGGCTGAACGGGGGCGCAGATACGCAGTATTTT
>TRBV5-1|TRBJ2-1|TRBD2|-
CASSPGTSGIEQFF
TGCGCCAGCAGCCCAGGGACTAGCGGGATCGAGCAGTTCTTC
>TRBV7-6|TRBJ1-2|-|-
CASSLGSQHYGYTF
TGTGCCAGCAGCTTAGGTTCTCAGCACTATGGCTACACCTTC
>TRBV7-9|TRBJ1-2|-|-
CASSLSWGYGYTF
TGTGCCAGCAGCTTATCATGGGGATATGGCTACACCTTC
>TRBV2|TRBJ2-3|TRBD2|few
CASSRTSGKVDTQYF
TGTGCCAGCAGTAGGACTAGCGGGAAGGTAGATACGCAGTATTTT
>TRBV2|TRBJ2-7|-|-
CASRGGTTTLYEQYF
TGTGCCAGCAGGGGGGGGACAACAACCCTCTACGAGCAGTACTTC
>TRBV19|TRBJ1-5|-|-
CASSTDNQPQHF
TGTGCCAGTAGTACAGATAATCAGCCCCAGCATTTT
>TRBV7-9|TRBJ2-7|TRBD2|-
CASNAGTTYEQYF
TGTGCCAGCAACGCCGGGACTACCTACGAGCAGTACTTC
>TRBV5-1|TRBJ2-3|-|-
CASSGLSGGTGTDTQYF
TGCGCCAGCAGCGGGCTCTCAGGGGGGACCGGCACAGATACGCAGTATTTT
>TRBV2|TRBJ1-5|TRBD1|-
CASSTTGGSNQPQHF
TGTGCCAGCAGTACAACAGGGGGCTCCAATCAGCCCCAGCATTTT
>TRBV6-4|TRBJ2-1|-|-
CASSASQLNEQFF
TGTGCCAGCAGTGCCTCTCAACTCAATGAGCAGTTCTTC